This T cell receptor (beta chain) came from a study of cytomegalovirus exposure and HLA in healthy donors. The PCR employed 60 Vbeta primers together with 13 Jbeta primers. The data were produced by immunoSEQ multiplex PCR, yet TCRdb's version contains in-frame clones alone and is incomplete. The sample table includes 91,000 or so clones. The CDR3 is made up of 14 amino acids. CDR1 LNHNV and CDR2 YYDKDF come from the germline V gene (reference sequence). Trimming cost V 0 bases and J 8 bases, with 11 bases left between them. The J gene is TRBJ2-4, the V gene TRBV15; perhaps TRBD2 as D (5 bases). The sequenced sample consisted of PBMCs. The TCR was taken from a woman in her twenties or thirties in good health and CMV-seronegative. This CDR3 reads CATSRDAGVDIQYF. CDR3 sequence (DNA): TGTGCCACCAGCAGAGATGCCGGGGTGGACATTCAGTACTTC.